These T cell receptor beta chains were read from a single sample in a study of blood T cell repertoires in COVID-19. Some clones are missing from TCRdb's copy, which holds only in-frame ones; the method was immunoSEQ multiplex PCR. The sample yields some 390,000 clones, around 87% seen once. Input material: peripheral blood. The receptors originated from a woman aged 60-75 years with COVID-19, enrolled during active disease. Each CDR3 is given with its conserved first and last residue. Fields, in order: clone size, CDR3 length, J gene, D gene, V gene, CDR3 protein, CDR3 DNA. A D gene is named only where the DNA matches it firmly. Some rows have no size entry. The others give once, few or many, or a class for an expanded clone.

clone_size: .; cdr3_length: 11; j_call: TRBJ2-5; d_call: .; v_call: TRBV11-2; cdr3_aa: CASSHSETQYF; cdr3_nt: TGTGCCAGCAGTCACAGTGAGACCCAGTACTTC
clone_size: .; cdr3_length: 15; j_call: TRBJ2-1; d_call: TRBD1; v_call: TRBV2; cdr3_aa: CASGTGTGVHNEQFF; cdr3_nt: TGTGCCAGCGGTACCGGGACAGGGGTCCACAATGAGCAGTTCTTC
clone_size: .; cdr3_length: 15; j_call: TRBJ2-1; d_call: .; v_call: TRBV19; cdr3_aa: CASSIDPGQYNEQFF; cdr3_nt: TGTGCCAGTAGTATAGACCCAGGGCAGTACAATGAGCAGTTCTTC
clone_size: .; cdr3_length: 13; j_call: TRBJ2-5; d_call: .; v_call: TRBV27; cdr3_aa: CASSLKYQETQYF; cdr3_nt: TGTGCCAGCAGTCTAAAGTACCAAGAGACCCAGTACTTC
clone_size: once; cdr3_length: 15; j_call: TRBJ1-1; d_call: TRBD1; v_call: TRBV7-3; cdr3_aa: CASRGTGGVNTEAFF; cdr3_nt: TGTGCCAGCAGGGGGACAGGGGGCGTGAACACTGAAGCTTTCTTT
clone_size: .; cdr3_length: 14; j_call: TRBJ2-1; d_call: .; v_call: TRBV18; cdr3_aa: CASSPQGASDEQFF; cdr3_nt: TGTGCCAGCTCACCACAGGGGGCTAGCGATGAGCAGTTCTTC
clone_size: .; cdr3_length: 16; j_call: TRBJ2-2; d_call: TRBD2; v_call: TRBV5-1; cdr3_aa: CASSFIAGGNTGELFF; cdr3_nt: TGCGCCAGCAGCTTCATAGCGGGGGGGAACACCGGGGAGCTGTTTTTT
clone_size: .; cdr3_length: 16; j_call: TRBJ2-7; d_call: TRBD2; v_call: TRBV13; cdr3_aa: CASRSGLARSSYEQYF; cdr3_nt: TGTGCCAGCAGATCTGGACTAGCGAGGAGCTCCTACGAGCAGTACTTC
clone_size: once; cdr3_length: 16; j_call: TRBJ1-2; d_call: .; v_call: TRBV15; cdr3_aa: CATSRDRTGTNYGYTF; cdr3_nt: TGTGCCACCAGCAGAGACCGAACAGGGACGAACTATGGCTACACCTTC
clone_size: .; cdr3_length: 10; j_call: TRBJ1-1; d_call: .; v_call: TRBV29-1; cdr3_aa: CSVGRHEAFF; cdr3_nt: TGCAGCGTTGGGCGACATGAAGCTTTCTTT
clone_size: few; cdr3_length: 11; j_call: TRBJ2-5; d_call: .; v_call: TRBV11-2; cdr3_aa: CASSPRETQYF; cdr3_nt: TGTGCCAGCAGCCCGAGGGAGACCCAGTACTTC
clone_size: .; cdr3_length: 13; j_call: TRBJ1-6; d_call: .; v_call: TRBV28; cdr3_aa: CASTGGGRSPLHF; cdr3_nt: TGTGCCAGCACCGGGGGGGGGCGATCACCCCTCCACTTT
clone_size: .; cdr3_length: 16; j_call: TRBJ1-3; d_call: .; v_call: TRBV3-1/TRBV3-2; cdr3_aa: CASSLQLRSSGNTIYF; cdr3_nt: TGTGCCAGCAGCCTTCAACTGCGAAGCTCTGGAAACACCATATATTTT
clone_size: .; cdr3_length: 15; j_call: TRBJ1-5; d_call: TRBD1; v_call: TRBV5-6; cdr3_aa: CASSLGGTGNQPQHF; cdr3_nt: TGTGCCAGCAGCTTGGGGGGGACAGGCAATCAGCCCCAGCATTTT
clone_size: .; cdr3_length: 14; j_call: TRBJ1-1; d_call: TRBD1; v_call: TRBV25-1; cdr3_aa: CASSLRQGATEAFF; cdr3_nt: TGTGCCAGCAGTTTGCGTCAGGGGGCAACTGAAGCTTTCTTT
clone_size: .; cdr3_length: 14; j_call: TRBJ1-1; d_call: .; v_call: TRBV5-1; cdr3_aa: CASSLGPLNTEAFF; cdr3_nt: TGCGCCAGCAGCTTGGGTCCCCTTAACACTGAAGCTTTCTTT
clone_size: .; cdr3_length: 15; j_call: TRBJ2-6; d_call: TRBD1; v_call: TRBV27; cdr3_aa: CASRGQGAGANVLTF; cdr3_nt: TGTGCCAGCAGGGGACAGGGGGCCGGGGCCAACGTCCTGACTTTC
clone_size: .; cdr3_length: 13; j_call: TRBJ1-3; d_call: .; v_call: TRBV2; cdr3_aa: CASSPDSRDTIYF; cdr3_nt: TGTGCCAGCAGCCCGGACAGTAGGGACACCATATATTTT
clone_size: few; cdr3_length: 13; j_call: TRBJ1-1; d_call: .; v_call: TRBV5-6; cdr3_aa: CASSFDRYTEAFF; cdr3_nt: TGTGCCAGCAGCTTTGACAGATACACTGAAGCTTTCTTT
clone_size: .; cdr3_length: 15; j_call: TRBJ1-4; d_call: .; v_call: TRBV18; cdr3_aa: CASSPLSENNEKLFF; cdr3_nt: TGTGCCAGCTCACCCCTCTCTGAGAATAATGAAAAACTGTTTTTT
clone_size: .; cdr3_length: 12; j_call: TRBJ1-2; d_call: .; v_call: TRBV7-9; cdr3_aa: CASSLVVQGYTF; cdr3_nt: TGTGCCAGCAGCTTAGTAGTTCAAGGCTACACCTTC
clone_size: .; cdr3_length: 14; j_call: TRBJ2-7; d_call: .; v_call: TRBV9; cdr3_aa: CASSAEPSSYEQYF; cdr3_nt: TGTGCCAGCAGCGCGGAGCCTAGCTCCTACGAGCAGTACTTC
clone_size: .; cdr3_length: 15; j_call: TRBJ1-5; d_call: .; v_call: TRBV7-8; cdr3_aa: CASSPPGDSNQPQHF; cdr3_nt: TGTGCCAGCAGCCCCCCGGGGGATAGCAATCAGCCCCAGCATTTT
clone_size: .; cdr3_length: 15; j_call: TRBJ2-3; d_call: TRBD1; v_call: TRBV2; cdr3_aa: CASSDQGQGSDTQYF; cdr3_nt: TGTGCCAGCAGTGATCAGGGACAGGGGTCGGATACGCAGTATTTT
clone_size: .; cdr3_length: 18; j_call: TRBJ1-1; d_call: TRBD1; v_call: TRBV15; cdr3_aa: CATSRAGTGYVMNTEAFF; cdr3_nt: TGTGCCACCAGCAGAGCCGGGACAGGATATGTAATGAACACTGAAGCTTTCTTT
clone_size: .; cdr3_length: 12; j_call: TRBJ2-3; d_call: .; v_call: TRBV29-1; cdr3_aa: CSVEIAGDTQYF; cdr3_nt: TGCAGCGTTGAGATCGCGGGGGATACGCAGTATTTT
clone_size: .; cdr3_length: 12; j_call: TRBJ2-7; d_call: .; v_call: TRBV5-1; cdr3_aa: CASSLTTYEQYF; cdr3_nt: TGCGCCAGCAGCTTGACTACCTACGAGCAGTACTTC
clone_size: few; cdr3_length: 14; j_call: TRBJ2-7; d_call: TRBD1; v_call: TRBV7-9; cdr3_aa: CASSAGTGDNEQYF; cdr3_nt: TGTGCCAGCAGCGCCGGGACAGGGGATAACGAGCAGTACTTC
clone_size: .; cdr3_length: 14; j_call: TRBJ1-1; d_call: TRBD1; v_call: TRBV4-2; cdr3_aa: CASSHTGDYTEAFF; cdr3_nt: TGTGCCAGCAGCCACACAGGGGATTACACTGAAGCTTTCTTT
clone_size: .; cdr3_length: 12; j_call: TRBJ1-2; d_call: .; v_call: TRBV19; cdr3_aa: CASDRGGYGYTF; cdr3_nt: TGTGCCAGCGACCGGGGGGGGTATGGCTACACCTTC
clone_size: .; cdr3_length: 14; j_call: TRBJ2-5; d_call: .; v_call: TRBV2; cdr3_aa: CASSERGGEETQYF; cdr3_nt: TGTGCCAGCAGTGAACGGGGAGGAGAAGAGACCCAGTACTTC
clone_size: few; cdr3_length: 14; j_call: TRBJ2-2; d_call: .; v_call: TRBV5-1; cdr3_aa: CASSLDLITGELFF; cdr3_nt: TGCGCCAGCAGCTTGGATCTAATCACCGGGGAGCTGTTTTTT
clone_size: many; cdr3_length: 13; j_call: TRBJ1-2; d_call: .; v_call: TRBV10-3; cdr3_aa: CAISEVSSYGYTF; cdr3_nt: TGTGCCATCAGTGAGGTTAGCTCTTATGGCTACACCTTC
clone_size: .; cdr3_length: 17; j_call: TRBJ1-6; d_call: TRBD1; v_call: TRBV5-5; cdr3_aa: CASSFSSTGAVNSPLHF; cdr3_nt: TGTGCCAGCAGCTTTTCATCGACAGGGGCCGTTAATTCACCCCTCCACTTT
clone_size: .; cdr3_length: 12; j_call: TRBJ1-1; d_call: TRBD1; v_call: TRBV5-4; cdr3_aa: CASSSPGGRAFF; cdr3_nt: TGTGCCAGCAGCTCCCCAGGGGGCAGGGCTTTCTTT
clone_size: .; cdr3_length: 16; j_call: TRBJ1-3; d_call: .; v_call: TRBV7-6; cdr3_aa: CASSFGGGLHGNTIYF; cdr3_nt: TGTGCCAGCAGCTTCGGGGGGGGACTGCATGGAAACACCATATATTTT
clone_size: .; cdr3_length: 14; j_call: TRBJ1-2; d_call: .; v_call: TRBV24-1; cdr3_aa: CATSESGRDYGYTF; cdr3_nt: TGTGCCACCAGTGAATCCGGCAGGGACTATGGCTACACCTTC
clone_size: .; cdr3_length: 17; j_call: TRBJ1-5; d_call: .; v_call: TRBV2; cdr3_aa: CASSEALGEGSNQPQHF; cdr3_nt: TGTGCCAGCAGTGAAGCGCTTGGAGAGGGCAGCAATCAGCCCCAGCATTTT
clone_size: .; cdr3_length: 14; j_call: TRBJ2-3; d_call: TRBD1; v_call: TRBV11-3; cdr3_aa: CASSLRQGTDTQYF; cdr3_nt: TGTGCCAGCAGCTTAAGACAGGGGACAGATACGCAGTATTTT
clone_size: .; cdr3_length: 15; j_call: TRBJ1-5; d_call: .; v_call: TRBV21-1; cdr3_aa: CASRTGFDSNQPQHF; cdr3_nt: TGTGCCAGCAGGACGGGGTTCGATAGCAATCAGCCCCAGCATTTT
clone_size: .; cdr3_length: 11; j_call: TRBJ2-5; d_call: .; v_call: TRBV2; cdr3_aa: CASSPTGTQYF; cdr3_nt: TGTGCCAGCAGTCCCACAGGGACCCAGTACTTC
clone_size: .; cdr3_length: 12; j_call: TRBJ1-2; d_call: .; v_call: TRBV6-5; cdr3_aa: CASSQNNYGYTF; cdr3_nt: TGTGCCAGCAGCCAAAATAACTATGGCTACACCTTC
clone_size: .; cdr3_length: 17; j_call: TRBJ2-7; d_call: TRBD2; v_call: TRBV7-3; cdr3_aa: CASSKNSLAGVAYEQYF; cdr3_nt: TGTGCCAGCAGCAAAAACTCACTAGCGGGGGTCGCCTACGAGCAGTACTTC
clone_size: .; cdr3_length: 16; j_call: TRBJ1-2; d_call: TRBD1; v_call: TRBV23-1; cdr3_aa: CASSQEGDRADYGYTF; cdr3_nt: TGCGCCAGCAGTCAAGAGGGTGACAGGGCTGACTATGGCTACACCTTC
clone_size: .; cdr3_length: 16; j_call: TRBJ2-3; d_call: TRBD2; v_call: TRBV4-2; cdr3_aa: CASSQDPAGVTDTQYF; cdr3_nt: TGTGCCAGCAGCCAAGATCCAGCGGGGGTAACAGATACGCAGTATTTT
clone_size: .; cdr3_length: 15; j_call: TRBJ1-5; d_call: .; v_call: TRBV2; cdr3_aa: CASSEWGLDNQPQHF; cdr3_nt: TGTGCCAGCAGTGAATGGGGACTGGACAATCAGCCCCAGCATTTT
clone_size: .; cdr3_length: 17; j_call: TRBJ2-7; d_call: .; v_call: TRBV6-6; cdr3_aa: CASSHLSGGQIYYEQYF; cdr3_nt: TGTGCCAGCAGTCACCTCAGCGGGGGACAGATCTACTACGAGCAGTACTTC
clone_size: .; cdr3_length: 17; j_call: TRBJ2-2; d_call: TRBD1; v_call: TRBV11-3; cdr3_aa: CASSLRGQGANTGELFF; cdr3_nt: TGTGCCAGCAGCTTGAGGGGACAGGGGGCGAACACCGGGGAGCTGTTTTTT
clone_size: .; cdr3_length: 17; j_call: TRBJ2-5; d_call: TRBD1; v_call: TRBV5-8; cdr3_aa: CASSLIGRGRSGETQYF; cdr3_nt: TGTGCCAGCAGCTTAATCGGAAGGGGGCGTTCGGGAGAGACCCAGTACTTC
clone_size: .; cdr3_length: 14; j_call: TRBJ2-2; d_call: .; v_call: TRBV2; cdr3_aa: CASSEGSNTGELFF; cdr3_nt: TGTGCCAGCAGTGAAGGCAGTAACACCGGGGAGCTGTTTTTT
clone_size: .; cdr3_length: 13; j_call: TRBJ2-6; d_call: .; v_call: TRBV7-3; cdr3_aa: CASSETGANVLTF; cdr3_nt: TGTGCCAGCAGTGAGACTGGGGCCAACGTCCTGACTTTC
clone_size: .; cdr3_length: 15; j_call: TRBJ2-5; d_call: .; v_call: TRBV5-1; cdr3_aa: CASSRLLVGGETQYF; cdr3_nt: TGCGCCAGCAGCCGACTGTTGGTGGGTGGTGAGACCCAGTACTTC
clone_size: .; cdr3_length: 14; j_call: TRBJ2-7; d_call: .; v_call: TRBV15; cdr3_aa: CATSRVSPPYEQYF; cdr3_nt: TGTGCCACCAGCAGAGTATCTCCTCCCTACGAGCAGTACTTC
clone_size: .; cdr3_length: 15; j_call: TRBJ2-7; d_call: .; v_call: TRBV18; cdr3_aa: CASSPAQGSMDEQYF; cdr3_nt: TGTGCCAGCTCACCAGCACAGGGAAGTATGGACGAGCAGTACTTC
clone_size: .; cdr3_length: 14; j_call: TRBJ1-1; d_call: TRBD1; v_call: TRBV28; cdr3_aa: CASSLDRGNTEAFF; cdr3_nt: TGTGCCAGCAGTTTAGACAGGGGAAACACTGAAGCTTTCTTT